Presented here are 28 T cell receptor beta chains from one specimen sequenced in a study of human T cells and chemical hapten exposure. Indicated time point: pre-sensitization, week 0. Treatment reported: therapeutic diphenylcyclopropenone sensitization with weekly scalp DPC. Using its own MiXCR run on the RACE reads, TCRdb lists one record per CDR3 protein. The sample shows 52,000 or so distinct CDR3 sequences, more than 7.5% of them seen only once. Sample: whole blood, taken in connection with sensitization to the hapten diphenylcyclopropenone (DPC). These receptors all come from a man aged 40-49 years with alopecia areata. Some clones in this sample may be carry-over from other donors' samples.

The chain joins TRBV28 to TRBJ2-7, with D possibly matching TRBD1 (6 bases). The CDR3 is 13 amino acids. Germline values: CDR1 MDHEN, CDR2 SYDVKM. The germline V and J ends were trimmed by 5 bases and 11 bases, with 19 bases remaining between them. The CDR3 coding sequence is TGTGCCAGCAGTACGATTGGCCGCCCAGGGGAGTACTTC. Protein product: CASSTIGRPGEYF.

This clonotype came up many times. The chain combines TRBV7-9 with TRBJ2-5, with D possibly matching TRBD1 (6 bases). The CDR3 is 14 amino acids. The germline CDR1 and CDR2 sequences are SEHNR and FQNEAQ (reference sequence). The V end was cut by 5 bases, the J end by 4 bases, with 14 bases between. Here the CDR3 DNA reads TGTGCCAGCAGCGCAACAGGGCATCCAGAGACCCAGTACTTC. Translating gives CASSATGHPETQYF.

Only a few counts were recorded for this clonotype. V is TRBV11-2 and J is TRBJ1-4, with TRBD1 matching over 7 bases. CDR3 length: 15 amino acids. Germline V gene sequence: CDR1 SGHAT, CDR2 FQNNGV. V lost 5 bases to trimming and J lost 8 bases; unmatched junction nucleotides: 11. The CDR3 region is CASSPDRATGEKLFF. CDR3 DNA: TGTGCCAGCAGCCCCGACAGGGCCACAGGGGAAAAACTGTTTTTT.

The chain employs TRBV7-9 and TRBJ2-5; 16 nucleotides agree with TRBD2. The CDR3 length is 16 residues. J lost 4 bases, V lost 5 bases, and 4 bases had no gene match. Germline CDR1 is SEHNR and CDR2 is FQNEAQ (reference sequence). Written as DNA, the CDR3 is TGTGCCAGCAGCATCGGGACTAGCGGGAGGGGAGAGACCCAGTACTTC. Protein product: CASSIGTSGRGETQYF.

The chain recombines TRBV6-2 or TRBV6-3 with TRBJ2-5; 8 bases are a match to TRBD2. V trimming: 4 bases; J trimming: 7 bases; junction bases outside the gene matches: 14. CDR1 MNHEY and CDR2 SVGEGT come from the germline V gene. This CDR3 is built from 16 residues. CDR3 nucleotide sequence: TGTGCCAGCAGTTCGCTCCCAGCAGCGGGAGACGGGACCCAGTACTTC. Translation: CASSSLPAAGDGTQYF.

In this sample, this clonotype turned up many times. This sequence joins TRBV7-9 and TRBJ1-1, with D maybe TRBD1 (6 bases). V was clipped by 4 bases and J by 4 bases, with 10 bases between them. The CDR3 is made up of 13 amino acids. Germline CDR1 and CDR2: SEHNR and FQNEAQ (reference sequence). CDR3 DNA sequence: TGTGCCAGCAGCTCAACAGGGACCACTGAAGCTTTCTTT. This translates into CASSSTGTTEAFF.

This clonotype has ten or more counts. The chain joins TRBV20-1 to TRBJ2-1, with 13 nucleotides matching TRBD2. The germline V gene has CDR1 DFQATT and CDR2 SNEGSKA (reference sequence). With V trimmed by 2 bases and J by 13 bases, 8 bases remained unmatched. This CDR3 contains 14 residues. In DNA form, the CDR3 reads TGCAGTGCTAGACCTCAGACTAGCGGGAGGCCCCAGTTCTTC. Its translation is CSARPQTSGRPQFF.

V is TRBV15 and J is TRBJ2-7, with D hard to call. The CDR3 totals 14 residues. The ends were cut back, 3 bases at V and 2 bases at J, with 11 bases in the middle. In germline, CDR1 is LNHNV, CDR2 YYDKDF (reference sequence). CDR3 DNA sequence: TGTGCCACCAGCAGTCTGCCCGAGGCCTACGAGCAGTACTTC. Translating gives CATSSLPEAYEQYF.

This clonotype has just a few counts. The V gene is TRBV2, the J gene TRBJ2-1; D not resolved. From germline, CDR1 is SNHLY and CDR2 FYNNEI. V was shortened by 10 bases and J by 0 bases, with 10 bases between the two germline ends. CDR3 length equals 13 residues. The CDR3 region is CATGASSYNEQFF. The DNA of the CDR3 is TGTGCCACCGGCGCTAGCTCCTACAATGAGCAGTTCTTC.

Ten or more counts support this clonotype. V usage is TRBV28 and J usage is TRBJ1-6; D unresolved. The CDR3 is 14 amino acids. The V gene's germline CDR1 is MDHEN and CDR2 SYDVKM. With 2 bases removed from V and 10 bases from J, the gap between germline ends came to 12 bases. The DNA of the CDR3 is TGTGCCAGCAGTTTAGTACGGGTCGGGTCACCCCTCCACTTT. Amino acids: CASSLVRVGSPLHF.

This clonotype was counted at least ten times. This chain joins TRBV5-1 and TRBJ1-2; 7 nucleotides line up with TRBD1. V was pared by 0 bases and J by 4 bases, with 3 bases of the junction left unmatched. CDR3 length: 14 amino acids. Germline values: CDR1 SGHRS, CDR2 YFSETQ. This CDR3 is CASSLEGTVYGYTF. CDR3 sequence (DNA): TGCGCCAGCAGCTTGGAAGGGACAGTCTATGGCTACACCTTC. Drawing the rest from reference TRBV5-1 and TRBJ1-2, the complete variable domain is KAGVTQTPRYLIKTRGQQVTLSCSPISGHRSVSWYQQTPGQGLQFLFEYFSETQRNKGNFPGRFSGRQFSNSRSEMNVSTLELGDSALYLCASSLEGTVYGYTFGSGTRLTVV.

This clonotype has just a few counts. The J gene is TRBJ2-1, the V gene TRBV12-3 or TRBV12-4; D not certain. CDR3 length: 12 amino acids. V lost 3 bases and J 8 bases, leaving 8 bases between the germline ends. The CDR3 loop reads CASSFQLDEQFF. The CDR3 bases are TGTGCCAGCAGTTTTCAGCTGGATGAGCAGTTCTTC.

This clonotype was observed a handful of times. The V call is TRBV5-1, the J call TRBJ2-3; D is uncertain. Trimming stripped 0 bases from V and 2 bases from J, with 7 bases between. The CDR3 extends over 14 amino acids. In germline, CDR1 is SGHRS, CDR2 YFSETQ. CDR3 nucleotides: TGCGCCAGCAGCTTGGCACAGCTCACAGATACGCAGTATTTT. It codes for CASSLAQLTDTQYF.

The chain is built from TRBV29-1 and TRBJ2-2; D not certain. Germline CDR1 reads SQVTM; CDR2 reads ANQGSEA. The CDR3 contains 11 residues. The V end lost 2 bases, the J end lost 3 bases, and 1 base lay between the germline ends. The chain's CDR3 is CSVEYTGELFF. CDR3 coding DNA: TGCAGCGTTGAATACACCGGGGAGCTGTTTTTT.

The chain is built from TRBV11-1 and TRBJ2-2; 9 bases fit TRBD1. The CDR3 is 16 residues long. Trimming removed 6 bases from V and 4 bases from J; junction bases left unmatched: 9. Germline V gene sequence: CDR1 SGHAT, CDR2 FQDESV (reference sequence). The CDR3 nucleotides are TGTGCCAGCAGACCATTACAGGGGGCCAGCACCGGGGAGCTGTTTTTT. As protein: CASRPLQGASTGELFF.

The table lists this clonotype with a few counts. The rearrangement uses TRBV3-1 and TRBJ2-1, with 8 bases matching TRBD2. Germline CDR1 and CDR2: LGHDT and YNNKEL (reference sequence). The CDR3 contains 15 residues. V was pared by 0 bases and J by 4 bases, with 2 bases of the junction left unmatched. The CDR3 loop reads CASSQDPSGYNEQFF. In nucleotides, the CDR3 is TGTGCCAGCAGCCAAGACCCTAGCGGGTACAATGAGCAGTTCTTC.

The chain uses TRBV28 and TRBJ1-1, with 7 bases that match TRBD1. The germline V gene encodes CDR1 MDHEN and CDR2 SYDVKM. This CDR3 is 15 amino acids long. J lost 0 bases, V lost 4 bases, and 5 bases had no gene match. The CDR3 loop reads CASSYPGQMNTEAFF. The CDR3 bases are TGTGCCAGCAGTTATCCGGGACAGATGAACACTGAAGCTTTCTTT.

This rearrangement joins TRBV11-3 to TRBJ2-2; weak D call: TRBD2 (6 bases). V was pared by 7 bases and J by 4 bases, with 7 bases between. CDR1 and CDR2 (germline): SGHNT, YENEEA. The CDR3 has 12 amino acids. The CDR3 DNA is TGTGCCAGCACCGGGGGCACCGGGGAGCTGTTTTTT. This translates into CASTGGTGELFF.

This clonotype was observed a few times. The chain combines TRBV5-4 with TRBJ2-1, with 8 bases identical to TRBD2. This CDR3 is 15 amino acids long. With V trimmed by 0 bases and J by 9 bases, 8 bases remained unmatched. CDR1 is SGHNT, CDR2 YYREEE, per germline (reference sequence). The CDR3: CASSLDGLAWGEQFF. CDR3 nucleotide sequence: TGTGCCAGCAGCTTGGATGGACTAGCTTGGGGTGAGCAGTTCTTC.

The rearrangement joins TRBV20-1 to TRBJ2-7; 9 positions match TRBD1. The germline V gene has CDR1 DFQATT and CDR2 SNEGSKA (reference sequence). The CDR3 extends over 14 amino acids. After removal of 5 bases from V and 3 bases from J, the junction contained 8 bases not matched to a gene. The CDR3 DNA is TGCAGTGCTCAGGCGGGACAGGGCCTCTACGAGCAGTACTTC. This encodes CSAQAGQGLYEQYF.

This clonotype was detected many times. The rearrangement links TRBV27 to TRBJ2-4, with unresolved D. The V and J ends lost 1 base and 1 base respectively, with 5 bases between them. Germline loops: CDR1 MNHEY, CDR2 SMNVEV (reference sequence). The CDR3 covers 14 residues. The CDR3 is CASSLYGAKNIQYF. The CDR3 region has the DNA TGTGCCAGCAGTTTATATGGGGCCAAAAACATTCAGTACTTC.

The chain carries TRBV2 and TRBJ2-6; D not resolved. Between the trimmed V and J ends, which lost 3 bases and 0 bases, there was a span of 9 bases. There are 16 residues in the CDR3. Germline V CDR1 and CDR2: SNHLY, FYNNEI. As DNA, the CDR3 is TGTGCCAGCAGTGAGGTGGCCACCTCTGGGGCCAACGTCCTGACTTTC. The encoded protein is CASSEVATSGANVLTF.

This clonotype was seen at least ten times. This sequence joins TRBV28 and TRBJ2-1; D might be TRBD2 (6 bases). Between the trimmed V and J ends, which lost 3 bases and 2 bases, there was a span of 8 bases. Germline V gives CDR1 MDHEN, CDR2 SYDVKM. This CDR3 contains 14 residues. CDR3 in amino acids: CASSFAGTYNEQFF. The CDR3 DNA sequence: TGTGCCAGCAGTTTTGCGGGGACCTACAATGAGCAGTTCTTC. The full variable domain, with the rest looked up from reference TRBV28 and TRBJ2-1, is DVKVTQSSRYLVKRTGEKVFLECVQDMDHENMFWYRQDPGLGLRLIYFSYDVKMKEKGDIPEGYSVSREKKERFSLILESASTNQTSMYLCASSFAGTYNEQFFGPGTRLTVL.

The chain uses TRBV28 and TRBJ1-3, with unresolved D. The ends were cut back, 5 bases at V and 0 bases at J, with 5 bases in the middle. The CDR3 length is 13 residues. The germline gives CDR1 MDHEN, CDR2 SYDVKM. CDR3 nucleotides: TGTGCCAGCAGTCATTACTCTGGAAACACCATATATTTT. Translating gives CASSHYSGNTIYF. The full variable domain, its missing parts supplied by reference TRBV28 and TRBJ1-3, is DVKVTQSSRYLVKRTGEKVFLECVQDMDHENMFWYRQDPGLGLRLIYFSYDVKMKEKGDIPEGYSVSREKKERFSLILESASTNQTSMYLCASSHYSGNTIYFGEGSWLTVV.

There are a few counts of this clonotype. Written as DNA, the CDR3 is TGTGCCAGCAGTCCCGGTTCTGAGCAGTTCTTC. It codes for CASSPGSEQFF. The chain employs TRBV28 and TRBJ2-1; D uncertain. This CDR3 is built from 11 residues. CDR1 and CDR2 from the germline V gene are MDHEN and SYDVKM. Trimming took off 5 bases at V and 9 bases at J, with 8 bases between the two ends.

V gene TRBV6-5 combines with J gene TRBJ1-2, with D possibly being TRBD1 (5 bases). V lost 0 bases and J lost 8, with 10 bases in between. Germline V gene lookup returns CDR1 MNHEY and CDR2 SVGAGI. This CDR3 region has 13 residues. The CDR3 sequence is CASSYSGAGGYTF. The DNA of the CDR3 is TGTGCCAGCAGTTACTCAGGGGCCGGCGGCTACACCTTC.

This clonotype was counted between two and nine times. The CDR3 protein is CASSVHRGETQYF. For the CDR3, the DNA is TGTGCCAGCAGTGTACACAGGGGGGAGACCCAGTACTTC. The chain uses TRBV6-1 and TRBJ2-5; 8 bases match TRBD1. V dropped 4 bases and J dropped 5; count of bases not matched to a gene: 3. Germline CDR1 is MNHNS and CDR2 is SASEGT. The CDR3 totals 13 residues.

Many counts were recorded for this clonotype. The gene calls are TRBV9 and TRBJ2-2; possible D gene TRBD1, 7 bases. The CDR3 has 17 residues. The germline V gene encodes CDR1 SGDLS and CDR2 YYNGEE. The V and J ends lost 0 bases and 4 bases respectively, with 16 bases between them. The CDR3 here is CASSVGTGAGPTGELFF. CDR3 DNA sequence: TGTGCCAGCAGCGTAGGGACAGGAGCGGGCCCCACCGGGGAGCTGTTTTTT.